The source of this T cell receptor (beta chain) is a study of T cell responses to AZD1222 COVID-19 vaccine. Regarding the study as a whole: White British ancestry dominated among donors, who included more females, and clonal diversity was possibly underestimated. Sampling that yielded the repertoires occurred only after the peak T cell response.

V lost 3 bases to trimming and J lost 8 bases, with 13 bases between them. CDR3 length: 13 amino acids. The germline CDR1 and CDR2 sequences are MDHEN and SYDVKM. Generated by immunoSEQ multiplex PCR, the TCRdb table keeps only in-frame clones and is missing some. The sample carries over 100,000 clones, around 86% recorded once. As for this clone: Its antigen is unknown.

Sequencing was performed on peripheral blood, taken on day 0 of AZD1222 vaccination. The chain couples TRBV28 to TRBJ1-2, with D uncertain. The source is an adult in good health. Here the CDR3 reads CASSFMGIGGYTF. CDR3 sequence (DNA): TGTGCCAGCAGTTTTATGGGGATTGGCGGCTACACCTTC.